These 30 T cell receptor beta chains share one sample of origin, sequenced in a study of cytomegalovirus exposure and HLA in healthy donors (TCRdb year 2017). Library prep was done by the immunoSEQ multiplex PCR assay. TCRdb re-hosts the immuneACCESS table, in-frame sequences only. Its copies lack some clones; in the studies checked, an unresolved V gene accounts for under half of them, and the cause for the rest is not known. Present in this sample are some 120,000 clones, 85% to 90% of which were seen just once. The ten largest clones take up roughly 1.4% of the sample. The sample was PBMCs. All receptors come from a man aged 30 to 45 in good health and CMV-seronegative.

The chain recombines TRBV19 with TRBJ2-3; 13 nucleotides match TRBD2. Per the germline V gene, CDR1 is LNHDA and CDR2 is SQIVND (reference sequence). The CDR3 is 18 amino acids. The V and J ends lost 4 bases and 6 bases, in that order; junction bases with no gene match: 13. CDR3 DNA sequence: TGTGCCAGTAGTAGCCCCTGGACTAGCGGGAGCCCGCTGGATACGCAGTATTTT. Amino acids: CASSSPWTSGSPLDTQYF.

The chain links TRBV2 to TRBJ2-5; 9 bases are shared with TRBD2. CDR1 and CDR2 from the germline V gene are SNHLY and FYNNEI. The junction had 5 bases not matched to a gene; V was cut back by 7 bases and J by 5 bases. The CDR3 totals 13 residues. The DNA of the CDR3 is TGTGCCAGCAAAGCGGGGGGAGGTGAGACCCAGTACTTC. Translating gives CASKAGGGETQYF.

J is TRBJ2-7 and V is TRBV2; 7 positions agree with TRBD2. The V segment lost 4 bases and the J segment 0 bases; nucleotides outside the gene matches: 0. The CDR3 is 13 amino acids. Germline CDR1 is SNHLY and CDR2 is FYNNEI. The CDR3 loop is CASSGTSSYEQYF. CDR3 sequence (DNA): TGTGCCAGCAGTGGGACTAGCTCCTACGAGCAGTACTTC.

V usage is TRBV5-8 and J usage is TRBJ1-2; D is perhaps TRBD1 (5 bases). Germline assignment: CDR1 SGHTS and CDR2 YDEGEE. The germline V and J ends were trimmed by 4 bases and 4 bases, with 11 bases remaining between them. This CDR3 region has 13 residues. The CDR3 DNA is TGTGCCAGCAGCCCTAGGGGTGCCTATGGCTACACCTTC. Its translation is CASSPRGAYGYTF.

The chain carries TRBV7-7 and TRBJ2-7; a possible D gene is TRBD1 (6 bases). In germline, CDR1 is SSHAT, CDR2 FNYEAQ (reference sequence). V gave up 0 bases and J gave up 4 bases, with 13 bases separating them. The CDR3 consists of 15 residues. CDR3 in amino acids: CASSLAAGERYEQYF. CDR3 bases: TGTGCCAGCAGCTTAGCCGCAGGGGAAAGGTACGAGCAGTACTTC.

There are a few counts of this clone. The rearrangement links TRBV9 to TRBJ2-7; 8 bases align to TRBD2. In germline, CDR1 is SGDLS, CDR2 YYNGEE. The CDR3 totals 15 residues. V lost 0 bases and J lost 7; bases outside the gene matches: 9. The CDR3, as DNA: TGTGCCAGCAGCGTAGCCCCAGCGGGAGTGCAAGAGCAGTACTTC. Protein: CASSVAPAGVQEQYF.

This clone was seen a single time. The chain's CDR3 is CAIALSSYNSPLHF. The CDR3 DNA is TGTGCCATCGCCCTAAGCTCCTATAATTCACCCCTCCACTTT. The rearrangement joins TRBV10-3 to TRBJ1-6; D is undetermined. The CDR3 is made up of 14 amino acids. CDR1 ENHRY and CDR2 SYGVKD come from the germline V gene. V dropped 8 bases and J dropped 0 bases, with 8 bases sitting between them.

This chain uses TRBV6-6 with TRBJ2-3; 7 positions match TRBD1. Germline-derived CDR1 and CDR2 are MNHNY and SVGAGI (reference sequence). The junction had 6 bases not matched to a gene; V was cut back by 6 bases and J by 0 bases. CDR3 length equals 15 residues. DNA for the CDR3: TGTGCCAGCAGCTCTACAGGGGCCAGCACAGATACGCAGTATTTT. Translated: CASSSTGASTDTQYF.

The V call is TRBV30, the J call TRBJ2-7, with 7 bases lining up with TRBD1. J gave up 5 bases and V 2 bases, and 12 bases lay outside the gene matches. The germline V gene encodes CDR1 GTSNPN and CDR2 SVGIG (reference sequence). The CDR3 has 15 residues. The CDR3 nucleotides read TGTGCCTGGAGTTGGGCGAGACAGGGAGATCACGAGCAGTACTTC. This sequence encodes CAWSWARQGDHEQYF. The variable domain in full, with the rest retrieved from reference TRBV30 and TRBJ2-7, is SQTIHQWPATLVQPVGSPLSLECTVEGTSNPNLYWYRQAAGRGLQLLFYSVGIGQISSEVPQNLSASRPQDRQFILSSKKLLLSDSGFYLCAWSWARQGDHEQYFGPGTRLTVT.

The V call is TRBV13, the J call TRBJ2-7, with TRBD1 matching 7 bases. J was trimmed by 4 bases and V by 4 bases; bases with no gene match: 13. The germline gives CDR1 PRHDT, CDR2 FYEKMQ (reference sequence). This CDR3 is built from 16 residues. The CDR3 here is CASSSWNRDRLYEQYF. CDR3 bases: TGTGCCAGCAGCTCTTGGAACCGGGACAGACTATACGAGCAGTACTTC.

The chain uses TRBV7-9 and TRBJ2-2; D call uncertain. Germline CDR1 SEHNR, CDR2 FQNEAQ (reference sequence). Trimming removed 2 bases at V and 6 bases at J, with 16 bases between. CDR3 length: 16 amino acids. CDR3 residues: CASSLINSFLPGELFF. The CDR3 region has the DNA TGTGCCAGCAGCTTAATTAACAGCTTCCTCCCCGGGGAGCTGTTTTTT.

The chain employs TRBV2 and TRBJ1-3, with D maybe TRBD1 (5 bases). V was pared by 4 bases and J by 6 bases, with 13 bases between. The CDR3 sequence is 14 residues long. CDR1 SNHLY and CDR2 FYNNEI come from the germline V gene. Here the CDR3 reads CASSGGRVSNTIYF. CDR3 DNA sequence: TGTGCCAGCAGTGGTGGCAGGGTGTCAAACACCATATATTTT.

The chain employs TRBV2 and TRBJ2-7; TRBD2 matches 8 bases. The ends lost 1 base at V and 0 bases at J; junction bases unmatched: 11. The CDR3 runs to 18 residues. Germline CDR1 SNHLY, CDR2 FYNNEI. The CDR3: CASSEGTSLYQSSYEQYF. CDR3 coding DNA: TGTGCCAGCAGTGAAGGGACTAGCTTATATCAAAGCTCCTACGAGCAGTACTTC. The whole variable domain, remainder taken from reference TRBV2 and TRBJ2-7, is EPEVTQTPSHQVTQMGQEVILRCVPISNHLYFYWYRQILGQKVEFLVSFYNNEISEKSEIFDDQFSVERPDGSNFTLKIRSTKLEDSAMYFCASSEGTSLYQSSYEQYFGPGTRLTVT.

V gene TRBV7-2 combines with J gene TRBJ1-1; D possibly corresponds to TRBD1 (5 bases). Germline loops: CDR1 SGHTA, CDR2 FQGNSA. The CDR3 contains 14 residues. Between the trimmed V and J ends, which lost 0 bases and 3 bases, there was a span of 8 bases. The chain's CDR3 is CASSLAGRDTEAFF. Written as DNA, the CDR3 is TGTGCCAGCAGCTTAGCTGGCAGGGACACTGAAGCTTTCTTT.

This sequence joins TRBV5-1 and TRBJ2-7, with 9 bases aligning to TRBD2. With V trimmed by 2 bases and J by 4 bases, 4 bases remained unmatched. CDR1 and CDR2 from the germline V gene are SGHRS and YFSETQ. The CDR3 contains 14 residues. The CDR3 nucleotides are TGCGCCAGCAGCTTTAGCGGGAGTGCGTACGAGCAGTACTTC. Its protein product is CASSFSGSAYEQYF.

This sequence joins TRBV5-4 and TRBJ2-7, with 7 bases lining up with TRBD2. There are 14 residues in the CDR3. Trimming removed 1 base from V and 3 bases from J; junction bases left unmatched: 4. CDR1 and CDR2 from the germline V gene are SGHNT and YYREEE (reference sequence). CDR3 sequence (DNA): TGTGCCAGCAGCTTGTATGGGGAGGGCTACGAGCAGTACTTC. Its protein product is CASSLYGEGYEQYF.

This clone appeared once. The V gene is TRBV19, the J gene TRBJ2-3; maybe TRBD2 (5 bases). The CDR3 length is 11 residues. V was trimmed by 11 bases and J by 5 bases, leaving 11 bases between them. CDR1 and CDR2 from the germline V gene are LNHDA and SQIVND (reference sequence). Written as DNA, the CDR3 is TGTGCCGTGGGGAGCGGAGATACGCAGTATTTT. This encodes CAVGSGDTQYF.

This clone was seen once. The rearrangement links TRBV25-1 to TRBJ2-1, with 8 bases that match TRBD2. With V trimmed by 4 bases and J by 4 bases, 15 bases remained unmatched. CDR1 MGHDK and CDR2 SYGVNS come from the germline V gene. The CDR3 loop spans 18 amino acids. The CDR3 here is CASSAGTLKREPYNEQFF. The CDR3, as DNA: TGTGCCAGCAGTGCTGGGACACTTAAGCGGGAGCCATACAATGAGCAGTTCTTC. Based on the CDR3 plus reference TRBV25-1 and TRBJ2-1, the full variable domain is EADIYQTPRYLVIGTGKKITLECSQTMGHDKMYWYQQDPGMELHLIHYSYGVNSTEKGDLSSESTVSRIRTEHFPLTLESARPSHTSQYLCASSAGTLKREPYNEQFFGPGTRLTVL.

The gene calls are TRBV18 and TRBJ2-3; 8 nucleotides line up with TRBD2. Trimming at V came to 6 bases and at J to 6 bases, leaving 8 bases not matched to a gene. Germline V gives CDR1 KGHSH, CDR2 LQKENI. CDR3 length equals 14 residues. Here the CDR3 DNA reads TGTGCCAGCTCCATTGCGGGAGGATTGGATACGCAGTATTTT. Amino acid sequence: CASSIAGGLDTQYF.

This clone was seen a single time. The chain employs TRBV7-9 and TRBJ1-1, with 9 bases fitting TRBD1. V dropped 5 bases and J dropped 4; count of bases not matched to a gene: 5. Per germline, CDR1 SEHNR and CDR2 FQNEAQ (reference sequence). This CDR3 region has 14 residues. The CDR3 loop is CASSTLQGATEAFF. The CDR3 region has the DNA TGTGCCAGCAGCACTCTACAGGGGGCCACTGAAGCTTTCTTT.

V is TRBV9 and J is TRBJ2-1, with 9 bases identical to TRBD2. Looked up from germline, CDR1 is SGDLS and CDR2 is YYNGEE. CDR3 size: 15 residues. V lost 3 bases, J lost 4 bases, and 5 bases stayed unmatched. Here the CDR3 DNA reads TGTGCCAGCAGCGCTCTTAGCGGGAGTTACAATGAGCAGTTCTTC. It specifies CASSALSGSYNEQFF.

V gene TRBV7-2 combines with J gene TRBJ1-2, with TRBD1 matching over 8 bases. Looked up from germline, CDR1 is SGHTA and CDR2 is FQGNSA. V shed 1 base and J 4 bases; nucleotides not matched to a gene: 8. The CDR3 totals 16 residues. The CDR3 loop reads CASSLVGTGVLYGYTF. In nucleotides, the CDR3 is TGTGCCAGCAGCTTAGTGGGGACAGGAGTTCTCTATGGCTACACCTTC.

The DNA of the CDR3 is TGTGCCAGTAAACGGGACTCGGACTACGAGCAGTACTTC. Translating it yields CASKRDSDYEQYF. This chain connects TRBV6-5 to TRBJ2-7; D may be TRBD2 (6 bases). Germline values: CDR1 MNHEY, CDR2 SVGAGI. Trimming removed 9 bases from V and 3 bases from J, with 15 bases in between. This CDR3 is 13 amino acids long.

The V gene is TRBV4-3, the J gene TRBJ2-7; D possibly corresponds to TRBD2 (5 bases). Germline V CDR1 and CDR2: LGHNA, YSLEER. V was cut by 1 base and J by 2 bases, with 6 bases left in between. CDR3 length: 13 residues. The CDR3 protein is CASSQAGTYEQYF. CDR3 bases: TGCGCCAGCAGCCAAGCGGGGACCTACGAGCAGTACTTC.

The rearrangement links TRBV19 to TRBJ1-1; possible D gene TRBD1, 5 bases. The CDR3 sequence is 11 residues long. The V end was cut by 7 bases, the J end by 6 bases, with 9 bases between. Looked up from germline, CDR1 is LNHDA and CDR2 is SQIVND (reference sequence). CDR3 bases: TGTGCCAGTAATCAGGGCCCTGAAGCTTTCTTT. It translates to CASNQGPEAFF.

This clone was seen once. V and J are TRBV18 and TRBJ2-5; D may be TRBD2 (6 bases). Germline-derived CDR1 and CDR2 are KGHSH and LQKENI. Trimming pared 10 bases from V and 4 bases from J, leaving 16 bases between. This CDR3 has 13 amino acids. CDR3 nucleotides: TGTGCCACGGCACCAGCGGGCGGAGAGACCCAGTACTTC. It encodes CATAPAGGETQYF. The whole variable domain, filled in from reference TRBV18 and TRBJ2-5, reads NAGVMQNPRHLVRRRGQEARLRCSPMKGHSHVYWYRQLPEEGLKFMVYLQKENIIDESGMPKERFSAEFPKEGPSILRIQQVVRGDSAAYFCATAPAGGETQYFGPGTRLLVL.

Only one count was recorded for this clone. This chain joins TRBV5-1 and TRBJ2-4; TRBD1 aligns across 10 bases. The V gene's germline CDR1 is SGHRS and CDR2 YFSETQ. The CDR3 is made up of 15 amino acids. Trimming cost V 4 bases and J 3 bases; bases outside gene matches: 4. The CDR3 nucleotides are TGCGCCAGCAGCAGGGACAGGGGCGACAAAAACATTCAGTACTTC. It is translated as CASSRDRGDKNIQYF.

This clone was observed a handful of times. The CDR3 sequence is CASSYSVGGASPLHF. CDR3 bases: TGTGCCAGCAGTTATTCTGTTGGCGGGGCTTCACCCCTCCACTTT. The genes are TRBV6-5 and TRBJ1-6; the D gene is possibly TRBD1 (5 bases). In germline, CDR1 is MNHEY, CDR2 SVGAGI. The V end lost 3 bases, the J end lost 9 bases, and 15 bases lay between the germline ends. The CDR3 consists of 15 residues.

V gene TRBV15 combines with J gene TRBJ2-7; no clear D gene. Germline CDR1 reads LNHNV; CDR2 reads YYDKDF (reference sequence). Trimming took 0 bases from V and 0 from J, leaving 12 bases between them. The CDR3 is made up of 16 amino acids. The CDR3: CATSRDSQTLSYEQYF. CDR3 bases: TGTGCCACCAGCAGAGATAGTCAAACCCTCTCCTACGAGCAGTACTTC. The full variable domain, in which reference TRBV15 and TRBJ2-7 provide the parts outside the CDR3, is DAMVIQNPRYQVTQFGKPVTLSCSQTLNHNVMYWYQQKSSQAPKLLFHYYDKDFNNEADTPDNFQSRRPNTSFCFLDIRSPGLGDTAMYLCATSRDSQTLSYEQYFGPGTRLTVT.

The rearrangement links TRBV7-9 to TRBJ1-3; D is unclear. Trimming took off 1 base at V and 2 bases at J, with 9 bases between the two ends. The V gene's germline CDR1 is SEHNR and CDR2 FQNEAQ (reference sequence). The CDR3 contains 15 residues. Here the CDR3 reads CASSLDTSTGNTIYF. The CDR3 nucleotides are TGTGCCAGCAGCTTAGATACGAGTACTGGAAACACCATATATTTT.